In this sample, the clone carrying this T cell receptor (beta chain) turned up once. The sample belongs to a study of blood T cell repertoires in COVID-19. On the study more broadly: Acute and convalescent COVID-19 specimens originated in the United States, Italy and Spain. From T cells, B-cell-depleted T cells, or PBMCs came the material, which was cDNA or gDNA.

J was trimmed by 11 bases and V by 5 bases; bases with no gene match: 6. Per the germline V gene, CDR1 is MDHEN and CDR2 is SYDVKM. This CDR3 contains 14 residues. The authors' processing: Amplification of reference gene primers provided the estimated nucleated cell counts. Only in-frame clones appear in the TCRdb table, and some are missing; sequencing was by immunoSEQ multiplex PCR. Clonal size and the V and J genes are those of that table, whereas D and trimming came from the DNA. This sample has about 240,000 clones, with roughly 88% found just once. Input material: peripheral blood. V usage is TRBV28 and J usage is TRBJ1-6, with TRBD1 matching over 10 bases. The clonotype comes from a man older than 75 with acute or convalescent COVID-19. DNA for the CDR3: TGTGCCAGCAGTGGGGGACAGGGGAAGACACCCCTCCACTTT. This sequence encodes CASSGGQGKTPLHF.